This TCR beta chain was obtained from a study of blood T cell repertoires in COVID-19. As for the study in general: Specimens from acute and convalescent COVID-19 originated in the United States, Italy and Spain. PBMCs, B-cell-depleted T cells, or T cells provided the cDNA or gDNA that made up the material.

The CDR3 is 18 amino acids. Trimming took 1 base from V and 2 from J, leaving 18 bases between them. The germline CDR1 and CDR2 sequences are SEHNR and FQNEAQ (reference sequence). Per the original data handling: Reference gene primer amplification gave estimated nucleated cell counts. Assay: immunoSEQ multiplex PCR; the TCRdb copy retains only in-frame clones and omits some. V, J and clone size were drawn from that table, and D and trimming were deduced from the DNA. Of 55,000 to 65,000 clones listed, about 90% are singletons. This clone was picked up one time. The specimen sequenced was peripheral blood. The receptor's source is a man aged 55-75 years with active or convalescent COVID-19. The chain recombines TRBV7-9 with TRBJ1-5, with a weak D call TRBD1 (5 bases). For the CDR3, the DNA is TGTGCCAGCAGCTTAGGGCAGGGAGGGCTTTTAGGCAATCAGCCCCAGCATTTT. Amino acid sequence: CASSLGQGGLLGNQPQHF.